This T cell receptor (beta chain) was captured in a study of T cells in Graves' hyperthyroidism and ophthalmopathy. About the study: At initial diagnosis, before any treatment had begun, peripheral blood was obtained.

The V gene lost 2 bases and the J gene lost 0 bases, with 8 bases spanning the gap. CDR1 is MNHEY, CDR2 SVGEGT, per germline. This CDR3 comprises 15 residues. TCR beta CDR3 regions were amplified from RNA. A set of HTBI primers served as the primers for a first-round RT-PCR of the TCR CDR3. TCRdb recomputed calls from the multiplex PCR reads with MiXCR, one row per CDR3 protein. Seen here are some 740,000 distinct CDR3 sequences, 11% to 15% observed once, and the top ten hold about 9.4%. Thyroid ultrasound and orbital computed tomography, with clinical symptoms and serum thyroxine and TRAb, informed diagnoses.

The receptor's source is a woman aged 18-29 years with Graves' hyperthyroidism. Sequencing was carried out using blood. This rearrangement joins TRBV6-2 or TRBV6-3 to TRBJ1-5; D is unresolved. Written as DNA, the CDR3 is TGTGCCAGCAGTTACGGCCCCTATAGCAATCAGCCCCAGCATTTT. Amino acids: CASSYGPYSNQPQHF.